Listed below are T cell receptor beta chains from one sample, sequenced in a study of Ad26.COV2.S vaccination and SARS-CoV-2 variants. Sequencing was performed with immunoSEQ multiplex PCR; in TCRdb, only in-frame clones are kept and a portion is missing. This repertoire shows around 250,000 clones, around 88% found once; its top ten account for 2.9%. The sequencing used peripheral blood, collected in a trial of Ad26.COV2.S vaccine versus placebo. The receptors shown here come from a person between 18 and 59 years old who received the Ad26.COV2.S COVID-19 vaccine or a placebo. The conserved cysteine and the conserved F or W are not part of the CDR3 here. Fields, in order: V gene, J gene, clone size, CDR3 protein. Clone size is stated in some rows and not others, as once, few, many or a class when expanded.

V: TRBV6-2/TRBV6-3
J: TRBJ1-5
size: -
CDR3: ASSSLNQPQH

V: TRBV5-1
J: TRBJ2-1
size: -
CDR3: ASSKDRPAYNEQF

V: TRBV11-1
J: TRBJ2-2
size: -
CDR3: ASSSLVAGAPGELF

V: TRBV30
J: TRBJ2-1
size: -
CDR3: AWSVLAGVNEQF

V: TRBV5-1
J: TRBJ1-1
size: -
CDR3: ASSLEELSTEAF

V: TRBV30
J: TRBJ2-7
size: -
CDR3: AWGAGVKDEQY

V: TRBV7-2
J: TRBJ1-2
size: -
CDR3: ASSRGPYGYT

V: TRBV6-5
J: TRBJ1-1
size: -
CDR3: ASSYSNGGSEAF

V: TRBV2
J: TRBJ1-5
size: -
CDR3: ASSDRNSNQPQH

V: TRBV11-2
J: TRBJ1-3
size: -
CDR3: ASSLGQGVHTIY

V: TRBV5-1
J: TRBJ2-7
size: -
CDR3: ASSPGGREQY

V: TRBV7-2
J: TRBJ2-3
size: -
CDR3: ASSPTLRGDTQY

V: TRBV19
J: TRBJ2-4
size: -
CDR3: ASRIYPGQGNIQY

V: TRBV6-6
J: TRBJ1-1
size: -
CDR3: ASSGIGGTEAF

V: TRBV7-9
J: TRBJ2-3
size: -
CDR3: ASSIKTSPDTETQY

V: TRBV24-1
J: TRBJ2-1
size: -
CDR3: ATSDRGTGSHNEQF

V: TRBV27
J: TRBJ1-2
size: -
CDR3: ASSLGRGNYGYT

V: TRBV7-2
J: TRBJ2-5
size: -
CDR3: ASSSRGETQY

V: TRBV30
J: TRBJ1-1
size: -
CDR3: AWKVRGKAF

V: TRBV6-5
J: TRBJ1-5
size: -
CDR3: ASSYSKTDIQPQH

V: TRBV4-3
J: TRBJ1-1
size: -
CDR3: ASSLRQGATEAF

V: TRBV21-1
J: TRBJ1-2
size: -
CDR3: ASSPPTGTNYGYT

V: TRBV6-5
J: TRBJ1-2
size: -
CDR3: ASTSGARGYGYT

V: TRBV2
J: TRBJ2-1
size: -
CDR3: ASSGTLTAF

V: TRBV5-6
J: TRBJ1-5
size: -
CDR3: ASSPGLTNQPQH

V: TRBV5-4
J: TRBJ1-2
size: -
CDR3: ASSERQGDPGYGYT

V: TRBV30
J: TRBJ2-2
size: once
CDR3: AWRTGARTGELF

V: TRBV15
J: TRBJ1-1
size: -
CDR3: ATSRDTGNTEAF

V: TRBV9
J: TRBJ2-2
size: once
CDR3: ASSVGGGTGELF

V: TRBV7-2
J: TRBJ2-5
size: -
CDR3: ASSARPLETQY

V: TRBV4-3
J: TRBJ2-1
size: -
CDR3: ASSQEGINEQF

V: TRBV4-1
J: TRBJ1-5
size: -
CDR3: ASSQGPPQDRPWVPQH

V: TRBV6-5
J: TRBJ2-7
size: once
CDR3: ASRSGGSYEQY

V: TRBV14
J: TRBJ2-1
size: -
CDR3: ASSQGGRGTVYNEQF

V: TRBV10-3
J: TRBJ2-7
size: -
CDR3: AISETEISYEQY

V: TRBV18
J: TRBJ1-1
size: -
CDR3: ASSPERGRMNTEAF

V: TRBV14
J: TRBJ2-1
size: -
CDR3: ASSHPGGRNEQF

V: TRBV30
J: TRBJ1-2
size: -
CDR3: AWSNTYRGLDGYT

V: TRBV7-7
J: TRBJ2-5
size: -
CDR3: ASSLARGTQETQY

V: TRBV3-1/TRBV3-2
J: TRBJ2-7
size: -
CDR3: ASSQETGGSYEQY

V: TRBV10-3
J: TRBJ2-3
size: -
CDR3: AISETAPDTQY

V: TRBV12-3/TRBV12-4
J: TRBJ1-1
size: -
CDR3: ASSRGQNREAF

V: TRBV15
J: TRBJ2-1
size: -
CDR3: ATSRDSYEQF

V: TRBV9
J: TRBJ1-1
size: -
CDR3: ASSVVWGTEAF

V: TRBV5-1
J: TRBJ1-2
size: -
CDR3: ASSGTGSYGYT

V: TRBV4-1
J: TRBJ1-3
size: -
CDR3: ASSRGLHAGNTIY

V: TRBV6-5
J: TRBJ2-3
size: -
CDR3: ASSNGVSTDTQY

V: TRBV9
J: TRBJ1-3
size: -
CDR3: ASSVVPDRGTTGNTIY

V: TRBV14
J: TRBJ2-1
size: -
CDR3: ASSQAWGRAFNEQF

V: TRBV3-1/TRBV3-2
J: TRBJ2-5
size: -
CDR3: ASSQRRGGGQRFEETQY

V: TRBV24-1
J: TRBJ2-2
size: -
CDR3: ATSGPNANTGELF

V: TRBV11-3
J: TRBJ2-2
size: -
CDR3: ASSVSGQGVTGELF

V: TRBV6-2/TRBV6-3
J: TRBJ2-7
size: -
CDR3: ASSYQAGSYEQY

V: TRBV4-1
J: TRBJ2-3
size: once
CDR3: ASSQDTSGGARSTDTQY

V: TRBV6-5
J: TRBJ1-1
size: -
CDR3: ASSRYRGPEAF

V: TRBV2
J: TRBJ2-5
size: -
CDR3: ASSRVVETQY

V: TRBV11-2
J: TRBJ1-3
size: -
CDR3: ASRLDGRSGNTIY